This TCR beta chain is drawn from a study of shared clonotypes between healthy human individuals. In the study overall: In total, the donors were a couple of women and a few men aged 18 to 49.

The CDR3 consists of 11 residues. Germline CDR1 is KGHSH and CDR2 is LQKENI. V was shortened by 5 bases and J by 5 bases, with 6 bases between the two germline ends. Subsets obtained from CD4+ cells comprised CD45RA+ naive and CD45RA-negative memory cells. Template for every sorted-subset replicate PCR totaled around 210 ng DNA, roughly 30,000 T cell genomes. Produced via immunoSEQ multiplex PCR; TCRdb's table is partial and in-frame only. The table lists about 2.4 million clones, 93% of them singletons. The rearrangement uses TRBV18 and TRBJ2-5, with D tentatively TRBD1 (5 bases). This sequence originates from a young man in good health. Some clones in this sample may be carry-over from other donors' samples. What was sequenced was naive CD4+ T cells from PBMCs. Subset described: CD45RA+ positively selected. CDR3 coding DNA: TGTGCCAGCTCAGACAGCGAGACCCAGTACTTC. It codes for CASSDSETQYF.